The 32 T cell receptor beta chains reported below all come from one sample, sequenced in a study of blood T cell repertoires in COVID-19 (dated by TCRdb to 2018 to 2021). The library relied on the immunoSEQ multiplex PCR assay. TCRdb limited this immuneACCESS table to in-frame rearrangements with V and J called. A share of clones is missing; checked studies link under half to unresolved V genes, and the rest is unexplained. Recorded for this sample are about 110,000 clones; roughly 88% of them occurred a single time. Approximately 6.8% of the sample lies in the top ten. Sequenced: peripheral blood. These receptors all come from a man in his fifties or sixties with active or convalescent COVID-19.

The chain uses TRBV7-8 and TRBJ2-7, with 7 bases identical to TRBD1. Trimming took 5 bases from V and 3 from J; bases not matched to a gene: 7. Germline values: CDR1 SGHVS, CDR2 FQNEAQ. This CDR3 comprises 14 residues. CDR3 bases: TGTGCCAGCAGCCACGGGACAGCAGACTACGAGCAGTACTTC. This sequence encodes CASSHGTADYEQYF.

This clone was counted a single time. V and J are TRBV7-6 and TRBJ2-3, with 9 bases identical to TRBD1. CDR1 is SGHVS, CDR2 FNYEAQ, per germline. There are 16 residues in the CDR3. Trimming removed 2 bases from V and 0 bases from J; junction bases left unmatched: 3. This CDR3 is CASSLTGTGSTDTQYF. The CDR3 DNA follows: TGTGCCAGCAGCTTAACTGGGACAGGGAGCACAGATACGCAGTATTTT.

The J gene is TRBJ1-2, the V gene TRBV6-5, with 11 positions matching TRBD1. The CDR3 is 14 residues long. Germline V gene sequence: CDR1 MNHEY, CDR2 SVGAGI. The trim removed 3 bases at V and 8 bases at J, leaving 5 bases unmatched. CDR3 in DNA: TGTGCCAGCAGTTATGGACAGGGGGCCTGGGGCTACACCTTC. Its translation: CASSYGQGAWGYTF.

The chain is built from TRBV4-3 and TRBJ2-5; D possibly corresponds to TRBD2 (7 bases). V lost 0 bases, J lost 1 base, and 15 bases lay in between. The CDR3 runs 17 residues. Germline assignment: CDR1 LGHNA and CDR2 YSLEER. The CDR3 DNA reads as TGCGCCAGCAGCCAAGATTCAGGGGCTAGCGGCCAAGAGACCCAGTACTTC. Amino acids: CASSQDSGASGQETQYF.

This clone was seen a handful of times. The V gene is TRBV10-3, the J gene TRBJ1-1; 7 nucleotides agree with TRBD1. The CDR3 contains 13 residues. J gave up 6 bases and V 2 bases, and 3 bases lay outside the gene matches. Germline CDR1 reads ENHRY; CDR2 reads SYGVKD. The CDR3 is CAISEPDRAEAFF. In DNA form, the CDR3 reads TGTGCCATCAGTGAGCCAGACAGGGCTGAAGCTTTCTTT.

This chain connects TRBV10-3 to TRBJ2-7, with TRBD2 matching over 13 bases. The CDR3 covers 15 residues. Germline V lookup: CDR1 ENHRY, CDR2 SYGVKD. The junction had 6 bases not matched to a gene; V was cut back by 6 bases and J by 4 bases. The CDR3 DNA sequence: TGTGCCATCAGGGGACTAGCGGGAAGAGGATACGAGCAGTACTTC. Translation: CAIRGLAGRGYEQYF.

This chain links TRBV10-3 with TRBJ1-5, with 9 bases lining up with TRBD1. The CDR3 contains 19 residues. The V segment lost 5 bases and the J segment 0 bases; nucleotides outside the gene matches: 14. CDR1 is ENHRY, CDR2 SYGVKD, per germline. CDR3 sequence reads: CAISSTGTGNPLSNQPQHF. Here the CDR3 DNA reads TGTGCCATCAGTAGTACCGGGACAGGGAATCCACTTAGCAATCAGCCCCAGCATTTT.

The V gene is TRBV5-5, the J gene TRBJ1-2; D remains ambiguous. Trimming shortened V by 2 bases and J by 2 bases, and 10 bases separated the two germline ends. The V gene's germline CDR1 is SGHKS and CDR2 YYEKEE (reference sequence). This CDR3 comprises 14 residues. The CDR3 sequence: CASSLVPRNYGYTF. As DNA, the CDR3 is TGTGCCAGCAGCTTAGTCCCCAGAAACTATGGCTACACCTTC.

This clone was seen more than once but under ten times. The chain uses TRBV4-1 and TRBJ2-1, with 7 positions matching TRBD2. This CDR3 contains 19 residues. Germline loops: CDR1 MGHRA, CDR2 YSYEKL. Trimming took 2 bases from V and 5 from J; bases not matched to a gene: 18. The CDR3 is CASSQTVASGLRGDNEQFF. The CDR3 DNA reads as TGCGCCAGCAGCCAAACTGTGGCTAGCGGTCTCCGGGGCGACAATGAGCAGTTCTTC.

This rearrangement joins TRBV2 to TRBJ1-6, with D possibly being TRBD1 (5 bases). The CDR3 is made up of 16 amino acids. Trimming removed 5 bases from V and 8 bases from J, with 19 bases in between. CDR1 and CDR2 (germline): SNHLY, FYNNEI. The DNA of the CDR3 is TGTGCCAGCAGTCCTGGACAACCGACTTCTCATTCACCCCTCCACTTT. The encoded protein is CASSPGQPTSHSPLHF.

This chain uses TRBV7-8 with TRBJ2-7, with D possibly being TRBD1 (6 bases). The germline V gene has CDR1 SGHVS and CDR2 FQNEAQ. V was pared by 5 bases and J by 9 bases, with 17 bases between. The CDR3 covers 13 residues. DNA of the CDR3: TGTGCCAGCAGCACCAGGGACATCGGGGTGCAGTACTTC. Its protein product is CASSTRDIGVQYF.

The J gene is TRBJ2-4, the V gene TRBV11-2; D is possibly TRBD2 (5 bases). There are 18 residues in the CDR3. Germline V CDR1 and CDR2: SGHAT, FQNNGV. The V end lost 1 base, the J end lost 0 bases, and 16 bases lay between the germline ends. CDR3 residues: CASSLVGLAAVAKNIQYF. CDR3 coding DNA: TGTGCCAGCAGCTTAGTTGGGCTAGCTGCCGTAGCCAAAAACATTCAGTACTTC.

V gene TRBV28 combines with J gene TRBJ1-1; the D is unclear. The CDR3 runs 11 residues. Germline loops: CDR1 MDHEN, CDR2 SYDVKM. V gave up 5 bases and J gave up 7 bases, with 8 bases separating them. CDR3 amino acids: CASSPQREAFF. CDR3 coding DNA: TGTGCCAGCAGTCCTCAGCGTGAAGCTTTCTTT. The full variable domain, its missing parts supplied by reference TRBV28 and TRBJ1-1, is DVKVTQSSRYLVKRTGEKVFLECVQDMDHENMFWYRQDPGLGLRLIYFSYDVKMKEKGDIPEGYSVSREKKERFSLILESASTNQTSMYLCASSPQREAFFGQGTRLTVV.

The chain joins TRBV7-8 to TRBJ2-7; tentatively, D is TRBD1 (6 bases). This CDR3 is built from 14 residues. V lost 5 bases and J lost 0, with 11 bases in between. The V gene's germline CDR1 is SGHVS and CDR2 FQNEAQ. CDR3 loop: CASSLTGSSYEQYF. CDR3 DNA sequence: TGTGCCAGCAGCCTCACAGGGAGCTCCTACGAGCAGTACTTC.

This CDR3 is CASSSAGAGYTF. The DNA for the CDR3 is TGTGCCAGCAGTTCCGCGGGGGCTGGCTACACCTTC. V and J are TRBV6-5 and TRBJ1-2, with a weak D call TRBD1 (6 bases). Germline V CDR1 and CDR2: MNHEY, SVGAGI. V was shortened by 4 bases and J by 7 bases, with 10 bases between the two germline ends. This CDR3 is built from 12 residues.

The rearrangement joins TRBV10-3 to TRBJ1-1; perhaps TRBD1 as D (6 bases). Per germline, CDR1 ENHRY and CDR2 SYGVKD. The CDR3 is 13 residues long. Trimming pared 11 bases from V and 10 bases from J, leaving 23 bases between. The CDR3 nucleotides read TGTGCCGCCCGAGCGGGGCAGGGGTCGCGAGCTTTCTTT. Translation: CAARAGQGSRAFF.

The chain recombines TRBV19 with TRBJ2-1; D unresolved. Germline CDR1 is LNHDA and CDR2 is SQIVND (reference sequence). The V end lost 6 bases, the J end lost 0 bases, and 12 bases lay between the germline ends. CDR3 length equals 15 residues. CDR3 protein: CASRVDSSSYNEQFF. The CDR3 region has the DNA TGTGCCAGTAGAGTTGATTCTAGCTCCTACAATGAGCAGTTCTTC.

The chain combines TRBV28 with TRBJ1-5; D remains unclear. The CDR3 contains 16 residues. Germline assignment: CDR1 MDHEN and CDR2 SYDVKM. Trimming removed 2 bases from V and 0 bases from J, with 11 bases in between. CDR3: CASSLRRRFSNQPQHF. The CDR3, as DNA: TGTGCCAGCAGTTTAAGGAGGAGGTTTAGCAATCAGCCCCAGCATTTT.

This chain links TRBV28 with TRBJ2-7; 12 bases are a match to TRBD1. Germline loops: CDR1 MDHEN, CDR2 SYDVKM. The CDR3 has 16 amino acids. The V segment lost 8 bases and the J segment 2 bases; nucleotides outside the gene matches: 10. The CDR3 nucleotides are TGTGCCAGCCAGGGACAGGGGGCTCTAACGGCCTACGAGCAGTACTTC. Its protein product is CASQGQGALTAYEQYF.

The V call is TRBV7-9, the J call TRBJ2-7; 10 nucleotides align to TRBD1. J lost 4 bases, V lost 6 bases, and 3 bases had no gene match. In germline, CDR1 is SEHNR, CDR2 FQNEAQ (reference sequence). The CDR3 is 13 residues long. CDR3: CASRRQGAYEQYF. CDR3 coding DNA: TGTGCCAGCAGACGACAGGGGGCATACGAGCAGTACTTC.

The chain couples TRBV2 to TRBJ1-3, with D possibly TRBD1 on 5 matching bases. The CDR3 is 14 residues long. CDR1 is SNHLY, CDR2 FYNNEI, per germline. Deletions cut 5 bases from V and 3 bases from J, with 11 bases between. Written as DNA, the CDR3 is TGTGCCAGCAGTAGAGGGACTGGTGGAAACACCATATATTTT. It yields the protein CASSRGTGGNTIYF.

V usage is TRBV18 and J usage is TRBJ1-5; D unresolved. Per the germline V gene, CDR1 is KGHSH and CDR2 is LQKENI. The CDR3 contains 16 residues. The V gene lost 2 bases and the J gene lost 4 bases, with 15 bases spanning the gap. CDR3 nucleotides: TGTGCCAGCTCACCAGGCCTCCCCTTGCAGAATCAGCCCCAGCATTTT. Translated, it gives CASSPGLPLQNQPQHF.

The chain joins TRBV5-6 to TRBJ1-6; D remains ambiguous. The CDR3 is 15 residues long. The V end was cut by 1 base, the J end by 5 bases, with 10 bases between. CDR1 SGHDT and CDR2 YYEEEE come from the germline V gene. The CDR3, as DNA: TGTGCCAGCAGCTTGCTTACAGCTGATAATTCACCCCTCCACTTT. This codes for CASSLLTADNSPLHF. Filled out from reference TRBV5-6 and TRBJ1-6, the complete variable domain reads DAGVTQSPTHLIKTRGQQVTLRCSPKSGHDTVSWYQQALGQGPQFIFQYYEEEERQRGNFPDRFSGHQFPNYSSELNVNALLLGDSALYLCASSLLTADNSPLHFGNGTRLTVT.

CDR3 nucleotides: TGTGCCAGCTCACCACTCCGGGACAGCAAGGAGAACACTGAAGCTTTCTTT. It translates to CASSPLRDSKENTEAFF. The chain employs TRBV18 and TRBJ1-1, with 7 bases aligning to TRBD1. The junction had 9 bases not matched to a gene; V was cut back by 1 base and J by 1 base. CDR1 is KGHSH, CDR2 LQKENI, per germline. CDR3 length equals 17 residues.

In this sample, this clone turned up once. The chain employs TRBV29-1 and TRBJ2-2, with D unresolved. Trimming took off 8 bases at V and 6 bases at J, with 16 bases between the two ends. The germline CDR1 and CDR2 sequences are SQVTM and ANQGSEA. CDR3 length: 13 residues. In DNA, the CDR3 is TGCAGCTCAATCCCCAGGCTCCCCGGGGAGCTGTTTTTT. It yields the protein CSSIPRLPGELFF.

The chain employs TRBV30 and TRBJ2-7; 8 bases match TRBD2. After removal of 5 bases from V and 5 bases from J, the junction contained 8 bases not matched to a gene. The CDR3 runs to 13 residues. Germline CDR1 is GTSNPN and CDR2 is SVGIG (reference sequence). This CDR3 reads CAWRPGGQDEQYF. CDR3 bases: TGTGCCTGGCGGCCGGGAGGGCAAGACGAGCAGTACTTC.

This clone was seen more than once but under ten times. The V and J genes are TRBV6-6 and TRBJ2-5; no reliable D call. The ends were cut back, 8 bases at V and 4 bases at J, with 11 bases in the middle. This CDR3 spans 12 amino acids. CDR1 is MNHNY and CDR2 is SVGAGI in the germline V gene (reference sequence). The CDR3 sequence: CASRGRRETQYF. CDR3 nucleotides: TGTGCCAGCCGCGGAAGACGAGAGACCCAGTACTTC.

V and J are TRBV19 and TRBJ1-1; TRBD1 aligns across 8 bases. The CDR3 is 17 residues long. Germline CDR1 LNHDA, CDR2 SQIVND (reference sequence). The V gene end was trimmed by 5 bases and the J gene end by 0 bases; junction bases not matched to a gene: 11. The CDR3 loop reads CASSDGQGIPMNTEAFF. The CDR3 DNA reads TGTGCCAGTAGTGACGGACAGGGAATACCCATGAACACTGAAGCTTTCTTT.

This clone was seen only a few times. The CDR3 nucleotides are TGTGCCAGCAGCTCCCCCCCGGGTACCCCCAATGAGCAGTTCTTC. This encodes CASSSPPGTPNEQFF. The genes are TRBV7-2 and TRBJ2-1; D uncertain. The length of the CDR3 is 15 residues. V was trimmed by 4 bases and J by 6 bases, leaving 16 bases between them. Germline V gene sequence: CDR1 SGHTA, CDR2 FQGNSA. The full variable domain, with the rest looked up from reference TRBV7-2 and TRBJ2-1, is GAGVSQSPSNKVTEKGKDVELRCDPISGHTALYWYRQSLGQGLEFLIYFQGNSAPDKSGLPSDRFSAERTGGSVSTLTIQRTQQEDSAVYLCASSSPPGTPNEQFFGPGTRLTVL.

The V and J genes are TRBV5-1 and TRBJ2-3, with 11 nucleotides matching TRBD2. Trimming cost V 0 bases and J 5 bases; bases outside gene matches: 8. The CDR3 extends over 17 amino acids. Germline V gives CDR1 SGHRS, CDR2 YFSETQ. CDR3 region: CASSLDGASGRLDTQYF. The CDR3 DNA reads TGCGCCAGCAGCTTGGATGGGGCTAGCGGGAGGTTAGATACGCAGTATTTT.

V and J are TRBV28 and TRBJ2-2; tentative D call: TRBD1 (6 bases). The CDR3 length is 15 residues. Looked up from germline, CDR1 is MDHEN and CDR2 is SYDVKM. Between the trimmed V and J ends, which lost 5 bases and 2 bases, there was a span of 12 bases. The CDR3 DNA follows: TGTGCCAGCAGTAGCCGGGACAAAAACACCGGGGAGCTGTTTTTT. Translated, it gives CASSSRDKNTGELFF.

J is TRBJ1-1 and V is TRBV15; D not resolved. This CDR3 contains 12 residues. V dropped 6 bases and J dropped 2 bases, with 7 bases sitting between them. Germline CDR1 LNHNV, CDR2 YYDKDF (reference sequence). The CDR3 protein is CATRQPNTEAFF. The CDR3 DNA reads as TGTGCCACCAGACAACCCAACACTGAAGCTTTCTTT.